This TCR beta chain was obtained from a study of blood T cells in healthy people across ages. This CDR3 comprises 15 residues. Deletions cut 0 bases from V and 4 bases from J, with 11 bases between. The germline gives CDR1 SGDLS, CDR2 YYNGEE. Primed by a sample-barcoded 5' primer and a J-beta primer mix, a second PCR proceeded for about 6 to 12 cycles. TCRdb independently ran MiXCR on the 5' RACE reads; one entry per CDR3 protein. The sample yields a few hundred thousand distinct CDR3 sequences, approximately 26% seen once. These data also featured in a second study, about T cells of mothers and their children. That paper notes: Evidence of persistent microchimeric T cell clones was absent.

The sequencing sample was made of blood. The TCR was taken from a boy aged 2 to 10 in good health. This sequence joins TRBV9 and TRBJ1-5; a possible D gene is TRBD1 (5 bases). The CDR3 DNA reads TGTGCCAGCAGCGTAGGTGGGACGGGAAATCAGCCCCAGCATTTT. It yields the protein CASSVGGTGNQPQHF.